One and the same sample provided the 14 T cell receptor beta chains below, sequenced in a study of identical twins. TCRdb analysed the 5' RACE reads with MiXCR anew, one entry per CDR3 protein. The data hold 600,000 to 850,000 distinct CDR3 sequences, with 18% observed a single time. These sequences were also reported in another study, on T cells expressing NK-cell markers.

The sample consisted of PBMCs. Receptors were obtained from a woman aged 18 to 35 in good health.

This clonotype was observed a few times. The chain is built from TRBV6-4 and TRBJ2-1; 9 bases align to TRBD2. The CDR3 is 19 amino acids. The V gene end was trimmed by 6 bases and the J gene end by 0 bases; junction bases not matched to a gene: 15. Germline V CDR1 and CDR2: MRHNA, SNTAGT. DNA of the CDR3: TGTGCCAGCAGCCGAAAGCGGGAGGCTTCCCAAAGCTCCTACAATGAGCAGTTCTTC. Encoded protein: CASSRKREASQSSYNEQFF.

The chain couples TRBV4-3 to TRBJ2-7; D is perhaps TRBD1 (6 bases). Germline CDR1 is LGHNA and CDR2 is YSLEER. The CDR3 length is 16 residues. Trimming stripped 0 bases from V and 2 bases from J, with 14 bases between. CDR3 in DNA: TGCGCCAGCAGCCAAGATCGCACAGGGAAGACCTACGAGCAGTACTTC. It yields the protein CASSQDRTGKTYEQYF.

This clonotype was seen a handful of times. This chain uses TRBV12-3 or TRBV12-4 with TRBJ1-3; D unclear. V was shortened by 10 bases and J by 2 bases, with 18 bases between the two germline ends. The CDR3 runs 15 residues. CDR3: CATMPTGLTGNTIYF. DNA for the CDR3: TGTGCCACCATGCCGACGGGATTAACTGGAAACACCATATATTTT.

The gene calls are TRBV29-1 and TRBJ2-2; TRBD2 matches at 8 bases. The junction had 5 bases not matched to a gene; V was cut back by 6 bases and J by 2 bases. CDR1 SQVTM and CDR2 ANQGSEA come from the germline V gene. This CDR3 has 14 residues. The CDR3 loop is CSVVLADNTGELFF. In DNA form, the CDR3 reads TGCAGCGTCGTACTAGCGGACAACACCGGGGAGCTGTTTTTT.

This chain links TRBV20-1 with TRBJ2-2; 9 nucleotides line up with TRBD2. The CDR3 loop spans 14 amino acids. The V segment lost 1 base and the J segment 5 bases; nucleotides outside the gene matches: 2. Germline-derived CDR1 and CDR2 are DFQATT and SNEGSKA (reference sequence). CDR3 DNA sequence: TGCAGTGCTAGAGCCGCGGGAGGGACCGGGGAGCTGTTTTTT. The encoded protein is CSARAAGGTGELFF.

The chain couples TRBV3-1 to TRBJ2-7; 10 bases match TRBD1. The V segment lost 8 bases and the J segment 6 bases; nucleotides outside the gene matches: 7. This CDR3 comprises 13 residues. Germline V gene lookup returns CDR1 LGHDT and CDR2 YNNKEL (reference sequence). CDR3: CASARQGASEQYF. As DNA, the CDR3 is TGTGCCAGCGCCCGACAGGGGGCCAGCGAGCAGTACTTC.

The CDR3 nucleotides are TGTGCCAGCAGCTCCTCCATCCGGGAGACCCAGTACTTC. Translating it yields CASSSSIRETQYF. The genes are TRBV11-2 and TRBJ2-5; no reliable D call. V lost 4 bases to trimming and J lost 5 bases, with 11 bases between them. The CDR3 covers 13 residues. Germline CDR1 and CDR2: SGHAT and FQNNGV.

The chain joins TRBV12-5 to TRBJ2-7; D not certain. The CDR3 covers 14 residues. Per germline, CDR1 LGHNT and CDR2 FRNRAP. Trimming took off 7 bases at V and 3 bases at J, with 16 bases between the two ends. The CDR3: CASVPHTNLYEQYF. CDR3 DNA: TGTGCTAGTGTACCCCACACAAACCTCTACGAGCAGTACTTC.

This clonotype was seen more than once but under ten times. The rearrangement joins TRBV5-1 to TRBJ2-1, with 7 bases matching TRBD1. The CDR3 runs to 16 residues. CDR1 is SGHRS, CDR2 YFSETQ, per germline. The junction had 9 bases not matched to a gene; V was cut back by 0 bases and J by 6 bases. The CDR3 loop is CASSLEVQGKGNEQFF. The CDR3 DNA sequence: TGCGCCAGCAGCTTGGAGGTACAGGGGAAAGGCAATGAGCAGTTCTTC.

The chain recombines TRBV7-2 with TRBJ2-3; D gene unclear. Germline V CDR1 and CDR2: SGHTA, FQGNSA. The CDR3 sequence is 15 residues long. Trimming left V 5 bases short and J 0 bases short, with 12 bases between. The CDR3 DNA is TGTGCCAGCAGCGCCCAAAAAATGAGCACAGATACGCAGTATTTT. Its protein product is CASSAQKMSTDTQYF.

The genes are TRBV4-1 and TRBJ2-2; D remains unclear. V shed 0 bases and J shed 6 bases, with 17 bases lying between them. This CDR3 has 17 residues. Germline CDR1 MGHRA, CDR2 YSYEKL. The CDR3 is CASSQDPGGHLPGELFF. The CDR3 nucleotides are TGCGCCAGCAGCCAAGATCCGGGTGGCCACCTCCCCGGGGAGCTGTTTTTT.

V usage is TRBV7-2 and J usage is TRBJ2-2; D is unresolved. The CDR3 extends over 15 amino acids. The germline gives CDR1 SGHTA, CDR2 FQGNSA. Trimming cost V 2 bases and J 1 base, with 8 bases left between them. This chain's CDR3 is CASSLYVGNTGELFF. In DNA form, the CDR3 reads TGTGCCAGCAGCTTATACGTCGGGAACACCGGGGAGCTGTTTTTT.

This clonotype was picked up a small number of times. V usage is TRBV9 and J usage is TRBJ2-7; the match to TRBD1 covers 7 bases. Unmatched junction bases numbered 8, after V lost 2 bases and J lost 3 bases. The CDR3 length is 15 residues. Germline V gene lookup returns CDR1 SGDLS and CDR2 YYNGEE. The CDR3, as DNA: TGTGCCAGCAGCGTTTCGACAGGGAGAAACTACGAGCAGTACTTC. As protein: CASSVSTGRNYEQYF.

In DNA form, the CDR3 reads TGCAGTGCTACCCTCAGAGGCACAGATACGCAGTATTTT. This gives the protein CSATLRGTDTQYF. The J gene is TRBJ2-3, the V gene TRBV20-1; D gene uncertain. V lost 4 bases and J lost 1, with 9 bases in between. The CDR3 spans 13 residues. The germline V gene has CDR1 DFQATT and CDR2 SNEGSKA (reference sequence).